This section outlines one T cell receptor beta chain sequence together with its context. Its specificity is not known. Time point indicated: pretreatment peripheral blood. The sample originates from a study of PD-L1 blockade in urothelial cancer. Background on the study: Males with urothelial cancer arising in the bladder constituted twenty-five of the 29 patients. The median T cell count in blood samples was 141,255.

TCR analog templates of synthetic origin were spiked into each PCR. The method was immunoSEQ multiplex PCR; TCRdb's version includes in-frame clones alone and lacks a portion of them. The table lists under 70,000 clones, over 75% of them singletons. This CDR3 is 15 amino acids long. CDR1 is SGHTA and CDR2 is FQGTGA in the germline V gene. J lost 1 base, V lost 11 bases, and 13 bases had no gene match. Study-wide results and caveats: Lower pretreatment blood TCR clonality, under the median, predicted better survival, researchers reported.

The receptor's source is a man aged 70 or older with urothelial cancer. Material: PBMCs, obtained around atezolizumab (anti-PD-L1) treatment. The V call is TRBV7-3, the J call TRBJ1-1; 7 bases align to TRBD1. For the CDR3, the DNA is TGTGCCGGCTCCCCCCGACAGGGTACGAACACTGAAGCTTTCTTT. The encoded protein is CAGSPRQGTNTEAFF.